Listed below are T cell receptor beta chains from one sample, sequenced in a study of blood T cell repertoires in COVID-19. Using immunoSEQ multiplex PCR, the repertoire was profiled, and TCRdb retains in-frame clones only, with some absent. The table records just over 650,000 clones, around 89% of them present only once. The sequencing sample was made of peripheral blood. The receptors stem from a woman younger than 30 with acute or convalescent COVID-19. CDR3s include the opening cysteine and the closing phenylalanine or tryptophan. The order of the fields is J gene, V gene, clone size, D gene, CDR3 protein, CDR3 DNA. The D gene is left open where the match is weak. The size of a clone is reported for some rows only, either as once, few or many, or as a class for expanded clones.

TRBJ1-1,TRBV5-6,.,TRBD1,CASSYGTGYTEAFF,TGTGCCAGCAGCTACGGGACAGGGTACACTGAAGCTTTCTTT
TRBJ2-2,TRBV15,.,.,CATSRDWGDVDTGELFF,TGTGCCACCAGCAGAGATTGGGGGGATGTTGACACCGGGGAGCTGTTTTTT
TRBJ2-3,TRBV29-1,.,TRBD2,CSVHRDGGLAGGLRGTDTQYF,TGCAGCGTGCACAGGGACGGCGGACTAGCGGGGGGTCTACGGGGAACAGATACGCAGTATTTT
TRBJ2-7,TRBV7-6,.,TRBD1,CASSLAITGGEQYF,TGTGCCAGCAGCTTAGCGATTACAGGGGGCGAGCAGTACTTC
TRBJ1-2,TRBV11-2,.,.,CASSLGGGGTF,TGTGCCAGCAGCTTAGGAGGAGGAGGCACCTTC
TRBJ1-5,TRBV18,.,.,CASSQNRDSQPQHF,TGTGCCAGCTCGCAAAACAGGGATTCTCAGCCCCAGCATTTT
TRBJ1-3,TRBV7-8,.,.,CASSLASVVRGNTIYF,TGTGCCAGCAGCTTAGCGTCCGTAGTGCGGGGAAACACCATATATTTT
TRBJ2-3,TRBV24-1,once,.,CATSVSRTSTDTQYF,TGTGCCACCAGTGTCTCCAGGACAAGCACAGATACGCAGTATTTT
TRBJ2-1,TRBV24-1,.,.,CATSGRGDPYNEQFF,TGTGCCACCAGTGGGCGGGGCGACCCCTACAATGAGCAGTTCTTC
TRBJ2-1,TRBV6-4,.,TRBD2,CASSSSGGPNYNEQFF,TGTGCCAGCAGCTCCTCGGGGGGACCCAACTACAATGAGCAGTTCTTC
TRBJ1-2,TRBV9,.,.,CASSVGGESAGYTF,TGTGCCAGCAGCGTCGGAGGGGAATCGGCTGGCTACACCTTC
TRBJ2-1,TRBV6-4,.,TRBD2,CASSDGVTSGGPGEQFF,TGTGCCAGCAGTGACGGGGTGACTAGCGGGGGGCCGGGTGAGCAGTTCTTC
TRBJ1-1,TRBV9,.,.,CASSGMDSSEAFF,TGTGCCAGCAGCGGGATGGACTCTTCCGAAGCTTTCTTT
TRBJ1-6,TRBV28,few,.,CASSLYPPPTENNSPLHF,TGTGCCAGCAGTTTATACCCCCCCCCGACAGAGAATAATTCACCCCTCCACTTT
TRBJ2-5,TRBV7-6,.,TRBD1,CASSFLGQKETQYF,TGTGCCAGCAGCTTCTTGGGACAGAAAGAGACCCAGTACTTC
TRBJ1-3,TRBV13,.,.,CAKPRPQGPPGENTIYF,TGTGCCAAACCCCGCCCCCAGGGGCCCCCCGGGGAAAACACCATATATTTT
TRBJ1-1,TRBV6-5,.,TRBD1,CASSHRQGLNTEAFF,TGTGCCAGCAGTCACCGACAGGGATTAAACACTGAAGCTTTCTTT
TRBJ2-7,TRBV29-1,.,TRBD1,CSVPGGGEQYF,TGCAGCGTTCCAGGGGGCGGCGAGCAGTACTTC
TRBJ2-1,TRBV9,.,TRBD1,CASSVGSGQGVGNEQFF,TGTGCCAGCAGCGTAGGTTCGGGGCAGGGGGTCGGCAATGAGCAGTTCTTC
TRBJ2-1,TRBV19,.,.,CASSSRTGSWGEQFF,TGTGCCAGTAGTTCTAGGACTGGGAGTTGGGGTGAGCAGTTCTTC
TRBJ1-4,TRBV4-3,.,TRBD1,CASSQGVTGGVATNEKLFF,TGCGCCAGCAGCCAAGGGGTCACAGGGGGGGTTGCAACTAATGAAAAACTGTTTTTT
TRBJ1-2,TRBV7-2,.,TRBD1,CASRPGTGDYGYTF,TGTGCCAGCAGACCCGGGACAGGAGACTATGGCTACACCTTC
TRBJ2-1,TRBV5-1,.,TRBD2,CASGGLDDEQFF,TGCGCCAGCGGAGGACTAGACGATGAGCAGTTCTTC
TRBJ2-1,TRBV3-1/TRBV3-2,.,TRBD1,CASSQEGQGASNEQFF,TGTGCCAGCAGCCAAGAGGGACAGGGGGCTAGCAATGAGCAGTTCTTC
TRBJ2-7,TRBV7-9,.,TRBD1,CASSRQGKTYEQYF,TGTGCCAGCAGTCGACAGGGGAAAACCTACGAGCAGTACTTC
TRBJ2-2,TRBV29-1,.,TRBD1,CSVEDYSLSRGRTGELFF,TGCAGCGTTGAAGATTATTCATTGTCCAGGGGGCGTACCGGGGAGCTGTTTTTT
TRBJ1-1,TRBV19,.,.,CASTTMADTEAFF,TGTGCCAGTACGACGATGGCGGACACTGAAGCTTTCTTT
TRBJ1-4,TRBV21-1,.,.,CASSTLTATNEKLFF,TGTGCCAGCAGCACCCTGACAGCAACTAATGAAAAACTGTTTTTT
TRBJ2-3,TRBV25-1,.,.,CASSDSGTDTQYF,TGTGCCAGCAGTGACTCCGGCACAGATACGCAGTATTTT
TRBJ1-2,TRBV6-4,.,.,CASAPSRNYGYTF,TGTGCCAGCGCACCCTCGAGAAATTATGGCTACACCTTC
TRBJ1-2,TRBV3-1/TRBV3-2,.,.,CASSLNFQGQYGYTF,TGTGCCAGCAGCCTAAACTTCCAGGGGCAGTATGGCTACACCTTC
TRBJ2-7,TRBV7-8,.,.,CASSLRPAGEQYF,TGTGCCAGCAGCTTAAGGCCGGCCGGGGAGCAGTACTTC
TRBJ1-2,TRBV11-2,.,TRBD1,CASSPSKGARVYGYTF,TGTGCCAGCAGCCCTTCGAAGGGGGCGCGGGTCTATGGCTACACCTTC
TRBJ1-3,TRBV19,.,TRBD1,CASSPLQGAAGDTIYF,TGTGCCAGTAGCCCTCTACAGGGGGCGGCTGGAGACACCATATATTTT
TRBJ2-7,TRBV6-1,.,.,CASSEGRITSLRQYF,TGTGCCAGCAGTGAAGGCAGGATTACGAGTCTAAGGCAGTACTTC
TRBJ2-1,TRBV29-1,.,.,CSVEDRGYNEQFF,TGCAGCGTTGAAGATCGCGGGTACAATGAGCAGTTCTTC
TRBJ2-7,TRBV6-5,.,.,CASSYVTSRDEQYF,TGTGCCAGCAGTTACGTAACTAGTCGGGACGAGCAGTACTTC
TRBJ1-1,TRBV19,.,TRBD1,CASFRQGQTEAFF,TGTGCCAGTTTTCGACAGGGTCAAACTGAAGCTTTCTTT
TRBJ1-5,TRBV9,once,TRBD1,CASSEGAENQPQHF,TGTGCCAGCAGCGAGGGGGCAGAGAATCAGCCCCAGCATTTT
TRBJ2-7,TRBV30,.,.,CAWSGPGTAITYEQYF,TGTGCCTGGAGTGGACCCGGAACAGCTATTACCTACGAGCAGTACTTC
TRBJ1-4,TRBV3-1/TRBV3-2,few,.,CASSQRRQQDEKLFF,TGTGCCAGCAGCCAAAGGAGACAGCAGGATGAAAAACTGTTTTTT
TRBJ1-1,TRBV9,.,TRBD1,CASSQSGTGAEAFF,TGTGCCAGCAGCCAATCTGGGACAGGCGCTGAAGCTTTCTTT
TRBJ1-5,TRBV11-2,once,TRBD1,CASSKDRDQPQHF,TGTGCCAGCAGCAAGGACAGGGACCAGCCCCAGCATTTT
TRBJ1-2,TRBV2,.,TRBD1,CAGSQGAANYGYTF,TGTGCCGGCTCACAGGGGGCAGCTAACTATGGCTACACCTTC
TRBJ1-6,TRBV5-1,.,.,CASSLDRLNNSPLHF,TGCGCCAGCAGCTTGGACAGGTTAAATAATTCACCCCTCCACTTT
TRBJ1-5,TRBV13,.,TRBD1,CASSSGGQNQPQHF,TGTGCCAGCAGCTCAGGGGGCCAAAATCAGCCCCAGCATTTT
TRBJ2-2,TRBV9,.,TRBD1,CASSGTGGADTGELFF,TGTGCCAGCAGCGGGACAGGGGGCGCCGACACCGGAGAGCTGTTTTTT
TRBJ1-1,TRBV4-3,.,.,CASSADWGGGPTEAFF,TGCGCCAGCAGCGCCGATTGGGGGGGAGGGCCCACTGAAGCTTTCTTT
TRBJ1-2,TRBV2,.,TRBD1,CASRNRGLNYGYTF,TGTGCCAGCAGAAACAGGGGGCTTAACTATGGCTACACCTTC
TRBJ2-2,TRBV7-3,few,TRBD2,CASSPLAGAPPGELFF,TGTGCCAGCAGCCCCCTAGCGGGGGCCCCGCCCGGGGAGCTGTTTTTT
TRBJ1-4,TRBV9,.,.,CASSVDDSSHEKLFF,TGTGCCAGCAGCGTAGATGACAGCTCACATGAAAAACTGTTTTTT
TRBJ2-2,TRBV19,.,TRBD1,CASSRDRGSGTGELFF,TGTGCCAGTAGTAGGGACAGGGGGTCGGGCACCGGGGAGCTGTTTTTT
TRBJ1-2,TRBV5-4,.,.,CASGSTLNYGYTF,TGTGCCTCCGGGTCGACCCTTAACTATGGCTACACCTTC
TRBJ1-6,TRBV2,.,.,CASSEDRSSYNSPLHF,TGTGCCAGCAGTGAAGACAGGAGCTCCTATAATTCACCCCTCCACTTT
TRBJ2-7,TRBV6-1,once,.,CASSENILYEQYF,TGTGCCAGCAGTGAGAACATCCTGTACGAGCAGTACTTC
TRBJ2-3,TRBV6-6,.,TRBD2,CASSYLGGGVDTQYF,TGTGCCAGCAGTTACCTTGGGGGGGGAGTAGATACGCAGTATTTT
TRBJ2-4,TRBV9,few,TRBD1,CASSVRQGTPQLAKNIQYF,TGTGCCAGCAGCGTAAGACAGGGGACCCCACAATTAGCCAAAAACATTCAGTACTTC
TRBJ2-7,TRBV6-5,.,.,CASLGRNSYEQYF,TGTGCCAGCCTGGGCCGTAATTCCTACGAGCAGTACTTC
TRBJ2-2,TRBV6-2/TRBV6-3,.,.,CASSRSTNTGELFF,TGTGCCAGCAGCCGTTCAACGAACACCGGGGAGCTGTTTTTT
TRBJ1-2,TRBV7-9,.,.,CASSLDWARSTDYGYTF,TGTGCCAGCAGCTTAGATTGGGCAAGAAGTACCGACTATGGCTACACCTTC